The 3 T cell receptor beta chains below all came from one sample that was sequenced in a study of blood T cells in healthy people across ages. Alongside a J-beta primer mix, a sample-barcoded 5' primer served in a second PCR lasting 7 to 11 cycles. TCRdb re-called the 5' RACE reads through MiXCR, storing one row per CDR3 protein. The top ten clones hold around 2.1% of a sample with roughly 1,800,000 distinct CDR3 sequences, roughly 49% of them seen once. The sample comprised blood. The receptors stem from a woman aged 40 to 50 in good health.

This clonotype occurred a few times. The chain has TRBV24-1 and TRBJ2-5, with D maybe TRBD2 (5 bases). With 2 bases removed from V and 1 base from J, the gap between germline ends came to 13 bases. The germline gives CDR1 KGHDR, CDR2 SFDVKD. The CDR3 is made up of 16 amino acids. Written as DNA, the CDR3 is TGTGCCACCAGTGATTCGCAGCGGATGGTCCAAGAGACCCAGTACTTC. Translating gives CATSDSQRMVQETQYF.

This clonotype has a handful of counts. The chain has TRBV5-1 and TRBJ1-5; D ambiguous. V lost 1 base and J lost 0, with 8 bases in between. Germline loops: CDR1 SGHRS, CDR2 YFSETQ. The CDR3 loop spans 15 amino acids. The CDR3 sequence is CASSLFAGSNQPQHF. The CDR3 DNA follows: TGCGCCAGCAGCTTGTTTGCAGGTAGCAATCAGCCCCAGCATTTT.

In this sample, this clonotype turned up a few times. CDR3 DNA: TGCGCCAGCAGCCCCGGGACTAGCGGGTTAAGCACAGATACGCAGTATTTT. This sequence encodes CASSPGTSGLSTDTQYF. This chain joins TRBV5-1 and TRBJ2-3, with 12 nucleotides matching TRBD2. The CDR3 extends over 17 amino acids. From germline, CDR1 is SGHRS and CDR2 YFSETQ. V lost 4 bases, J lost 0 bases, and 6 bases stayed unmatched.